Listed below are T cell receptor beta chains from one sample, sequenced in a study of low-dose radiotherapy and immunotherapy resistance in tumors. MiXCR, run by TCRdb on the reads, gives a single entry per CDR3 protein. The data hold 85,000 to 95,000 distinct CDR3 sequences, with around 20% observed a single time. The specimen was PBMCs, collected after low-dose radiotherapy plus immunotherapy. The receptors were sampled from a female donor with ovarian cancer. CDR3s include the opening cysteine and the closing phenylalanine or tryptophan. D genes are given only for firm matches. The size field is filled for only some rows; it gives once, few, many or a size class.

j_gene: TRBJ2-7; v_gene: TRBV6-2/TRBV6-3; abundance: many; d_gene: TRBD1; CDR3nt: TGTGCCAGCAGGGTGGACAGGAAGAGCTCCTACGAGCAGTACTTC; CDR3aa: CASRVDRKSSYEQYF
j_gene: TRBJ2-1; v_gene: TRBV27; abundance: many; d_gene: .; CDR3nt: TGTGCCAGCAGTTTGGGTGCCGGGGGTTGGAGGATGAATGAGCAGTTCTTC; CDR3aa: CASSLGAGGWRMNEQFF
j_gene: TRBJ2-1; v_gene: TRBV19; abundance: many; d_gene: TRBD2; CDR3nt: TGTGCCAGTAGTATGGGGGGGAGGGCGGTAGTTGAGCAGTTCTTC; CDR3aa: CASSMGGRAVVEQFF
j_gene: TRBJ1-5; v_gene: TRBV5-1; abundance: many; d_gene: .; CDR3nt: TGCGCCAGCAGCTCGGTTCCGGAGACGCACGGTAGCAATCAGCCCCAGCATTTT; CDR3aa: CASSSVPETHGSNQPQHF
j_gene: TRBJ1-3; v_gene: TRBV12-3/TRBV12-4; abundance: .; d_gene: .; CDR3nt: TGTGCCAGCAGCGACCGCGGTGGTGAAAACACCATATATTTT; CDR3aa: CASSDRGGENTIYF
j_gene: TRBJ2-7; v_gene: TRBV19; abundance: many; d_gene: TRBD1; CDR3nt: TGTGCTACAGGGGGCAATGGGGAGCAGTACTTC; CDR3aa: CATGGNGEQYF
j_gene: TRBJ1-5; v_gene: TRBV6-2/TRBV6-3; abundance: .; d_gene: TRBD1; CDR3nt: TGTGCCAGCAGTGATGGACAGGGTGGGAATCAGCCCCAGCATTTT; CDR3aa: CASSDGQGGNQPQHF
j_gene: TRBJ1-1; v_gene: TRBV27; abundance: many; d_gene: TRBD1; CDR3nt: TGTGCCAGCAGTAAACTGGGACAGGGGCCAAACACTGAAGCTTTCTTT; CDR3aa: CASSKLGQGPNTEAFF
j_gene: TRBJ2-7; v_gene: TRBV11-3; abundance: many; d_gene: TRBD2; CDR3nt: TGTGCCAGCAGCCCACGGACTAGCGGGACCACTCCCGAGCAGTACTTC; CDR3aa: CASSPRTSGTTPEQYF
j_gene: TRBJ2-2; v_gene: TRBV11-3; abundance: many; d_gene: TRBD1; CDR3nt: TGTGCCAGCAGCCCTGGGACAGCTATGAACACCGGGGAGCTGTTTTTT; CDR3aa: CASSPGTAMNTGELFF
j_gene: TRBJ2-3; v_gene: TRBV14; abundance: many; d_gene: .; CDR3nt: TGTGCCAGCAGCTTCCGTACCTCCAGAACAGATACGCAGTATTTT; CDR3aa: CASSFRTSRTDTQYF
j_gene: TRBJ1-2; v_gene: TRBV6-2/TRBV6-3; abundance: many; d_gene: .; CDR3nt: TGTGCCAGCAGTTACTCGCTTGGCAGGTATGGCTACACCTTC; CDR3aa: CASSYSLGRYGYTF
j_gene: TRBJ2-3; v_gene: TRBV12-5; abundance: .; d_gene: TRBD2; CDR3nt: TGTGCTAGTGCCGCCGGGACTAGCGGTAGCACAGATACGCAGTATTTT; CDR3aa: CASAAGTSGSTDTQYF
j_gene: TRBJ2-1; v_gene: TRBV11-2; abundance: many; d_gene: TRBD2; CDR3nt: TGTGCCAGCAGCTTAGTCGCTGCGGGAGGTCTGTTCTTC; CDR3aa: CASSLVAAGGLFF
j_gene: TRBJ2-1; v_gene: TRBV12-3/TRBV12-4; abundance: many; d_gene: .; CDR3nt: TGTGCCAGCAGTAAGGGGGGTGGGGCTCCTGGGTTTAATGAGCAGTTCTTC; CDR3aa: CASSKGGGAPGFNEQFF
j_gene: TRBJ2-5; v_gene: TRBV15; abundance: .; d_gene: .; CDR3nt: TGTGCCACCGCCCGGGACTCCCGGTGGACCCAGTACTTC; CDR3aa: CATARDSRWTQYF
j_gene: TRBJ2-1; v_gene: TRBV4-1; abundance: many; d_gene: TRBD2; CDR3nt: TGCGCCAGCAGCCAAGTGTTAGGCGGGAGGATCTACAATGAGCAGTTCTTC; CDR3aa: CASSQVLGGRIYNEQFF
j_gene: TRBJ1-6; v_gene: TRBV5-1; abundance: many; d_gene: .; CDR3nt: TGCGCCAGCAGCCCCGGGACAACGGGGAATTCACCCCTCCACTTT; CDR3aa: CASSPGTTGNSPLHF
j_gene: TRBJ2-1; v_gene: TRBV5-3; abundance: many; d_gene: TRBD2; CDR3nt: TGTGCCAGCAGCTTGGCCGGCGGGAGGGGGGGGGACAATGAGCAGTTCTTC; CDR3aa: CASSLAGGRGGDNEQFF
j_gene: TRBJ2-7; v_gene: TRBV28; abundance: .; d_gene: .; CDR3nt: TGTGCCAGCAGCCCCCGGGCAGGGACCTACGAGCAGTACTTC; CDR3aa: CASSPRAGTYEQYF
j_gene: TRBJ2-1; v_gene: TRBV13; abundance: medium-sized; d_gene: .; CDR3nt: TGTGCCAGCAGCTCTCGCGGGGAGCAGTTCTTC; CDR3aa: CASSSRGEQFF
j_gene: TRBJ2-1; v_gene: TRBV19; abundance: many; d_gene: TRBD1; CDR3nt: TGTGCCAGTAGTATATATTCCGGACAGGGATACAATGAGCAGTTCTTC; CDR3aa: CASSIYSGQGYNEQFF
j_gene: TRBJ2-7; v_gene: TRBV11-2; abundance: many; d_gene: .; CDR3nt: TGTGCCAGCAGCTTTCCTAGCTCGTACGAGCAGTACTTC; CDR3aa: CASSFPSSYEQYF
j_gene: TRBJ2-3; v_gene: TRBV5-1; abundance: .; d_gene: .; CDR3nt: TGCGCCAGCAGCGTGGCAGGGACACCAGATACGCAGTATTTT; CDR3aa: CASSVAGTPDTQYF
j_gene: TRBJ2-7; v_gene: TRBV7-8; abundance: many; d_gene: .; CDR3nt: TGTGCCAGCAGCTTAGTGGTGCGGGGCTCCGACGAGCAGTACTTC; CDR3aa: CASSLVVRGSDEQYF
j_gene: TRBJ2-7; v_gene: TRBV28; abundance: many; d_gene: TRBD1; CDR3nt: TGTGCCAGCAGGCGACCGGGACAGGGGGCGATGGGCGAGCAGTACTTC; CDR3aa: CASRRPGQGAMGEQYF
j_gene: TRBJ2-1; v_gene: TRBV10-3; abundance: .; d_gene: .; CDR3nt: TGTGCCATCAGTCGGGGGGCGGGTGAGCAGTTCTTC; CDR3aa: CAISRGAGEQFF
j_gene: TRBJ2-1; v_gene: TRBV7-9; abundance: many; d_gene: .; CDR3nt: TGTGCCAGCAGATTGAAGAGGACCGGGACGGAAAACGAGGGTACCTACAATGAGCAGTTCTTC; CDR3aa: CASRLKRTGTENEGTYNEQFF
j_gene: TRBJ2-7; v_gene: TRBV10-1; abundance: many; d_gene: TRBD2; CDR3nt: TGCGCCTGCACCATAGCGGGAGGTTCCTACGAGCAGTACTTC; CDR3aa: CACTIAGGSYEQYF
j_gene: TRBJ2-2; v_gene: TRBV16; abundance: many; d_gene: .; CDR3nt: TGTGCCAGCAGCCAAAAGAGGGTAGACACCGGGGAGCTGTTTTTT; CDR3aa: CASSQKRVDTGELFF
j_gene: TRBJ1-3; v_gene: TRBV20-1; abundance: many; d_gene: .; CDR3nt: TGCAGTGCTAGAGATTCGGACAGCTCTGGAAACACCATATATTTT; CDR3aa: CSARDSDSSGNTIYF
j_gene: TRBJ2-5; v_gene: TRBV9; abundance: many; d_gene: TRBD1; CDR3nt: TGTGCCAGCAGCCGAGGGACAGGGGGCGAGTGGGAAGAGACCCAGTACTTC; CDR3aa: CASSRGTGGEWEETQYF
j_gene: TRBJ2-5; v_gene: TRBV20-1; abundance: many; d_gene: .; CDR3nt: TGCAGTGCTAGAGATCCCAGCGGTTACCAAGAGACCCAGTACTTC; CDR3aa: CSARDPSGYQETQYF
j_gene: TRBJ2-2; v_gene: TRBV29-1; abundance: many; d_gene: TRBD1; CDR3nt: TGCAGCGTCACCGACAGGGCAAACACCGGGGAGCTGTTTTTT; CDR3aa: CSVTDRANTGELFF
j_gene: TRBJ1-6; v_gene: TRBV19; abundance: many; d_gene: TRBD1; CDR3nt: TGTGCCAGTAGTTGGGACAGGGCTAGCTCACCCCTCCACTTT; CDR3aa: CASSWDRASSPLHF
j_gene: TRBJ2-5; v_gene: TRBV27; abundance: many; d_gene: .; CDR3nt: TGTGCCAGCATCCCGAGGTCGGGGCGCGTTGGGCTGGGGACCCAGTACTTC; CDR3aa: CASIPRSGRVGLGTQYF
j_gene: TRBJ2-1; v_gene: TRBV20-1; abundance: many; d_gene: .; CDR3nt: TGCAGTGCTAGAGTGGGGGGCTCACTCTCCTACAATGAGCAGTTCTTC; CDR3aa: CSARVGGSLSYNEQFF
j_gene: TRBJ2-3; v_gene: TRBV6-2/TRBV6-3; abundance: many; d_gene: .; CDR3nt: TGTGCCAGCAGTTACTCGGTGGAGGGGGCGACAGATACGCAGTATTTT; CDR3aa: CASSYSVEGATDTQYF
j_gene: TRBJ2-3; v_gene: TRBV20-1; abundance: many; d_gene: .; CDR3nt: TGCAGTGCAAAACTAGTTGATACGCAGTATTTT; CDR3aa: CSAKLVDTQYF
j_gene: TRBJ1-1; v_gene: TRBV2; abundance: .; d_gene: .; CDR3nt: TGTGCCAGCACCGTCATGGAGGTGGGCACTGAAGCTTTCTTT; CDR3aa: CASTVMEVGTEAFF
j_gene: TRBJ1-5; v_gene: TRBV5-1; abundance: .; d_gene: .; CDR3nt: TGCGCCAGCAGCTTGGACGCCTTCTCGTCCCAGCCCCAGCATTTT; CDR3aa: CASSLDAFSSQPQHF
j_gene: TRBJ1-4; v_gene: TRBV20-1; abundance: many; d_gene: .; CDR3nt: TGCAGTGCTAGAGTAGCTGAAAAACTGTTTTTT; CDR3aa: CSARVAEKLFF
j_gene: TRBJ1-6; v_gene: TRBV11-2; abundance: many; d_gene: .; CDR3nt: TGTGCCAGCAGCTTAACCAGCCTTCCCAATTCACCCCTCCACTTT; CDR3aa: CASSLTSLPNSPLHF
j_gene: TRBJ2-5; v_gene: TRBV7-8; abundance: many; d_gene: .; CDR3nt: TGTGCCAGCAGCTTAGGCCCGGGTTTGGGAGAGACCCAGTACTTC; CDR3aa: CASSLGPGLGETQYF
j_gene: TRBJ1-5; v_gene: TRBV7-2; abundance: few; d_gene: .; CDR3nt: TGTGCCAGCAGCTTTAATCCGGGCAAAGTTAATCAGCCCCAGCATTTT; CDR3aa: CASSFNPGKVNQPQHF
j_gene: TRBJ1-1; v_gene: TRBV5-3; abundance: .; d_gene: .; CDR3nt: TGTGCCAGCAGCTTGGGGTTCAGGACGGCTTTCTTT; CDR3aa: CASSLGFRTAFF
j_gene: TRBJ2-5; v_gene: TRBV24-1; abundance: many; d_gene: .; CDR3nt: TGTGCCACCAGTGATTCCGGGCCCCGGGAGACCCAGTACTTC; CDR3aa: CATSDSGPRETQYF
j_gene: TRBJ1-5; v_gene: TRBV6-6; abundance: many; d_gene: .; CDR3nt: TGTGCCAGCAGCTTCACAGGCGCGGGAGGGGATCAGCCCCAGCATTTT; CDR3aa: CASSFTGAGGDQPQHF
j_gene: TRBJ2-7; v_gene: TRBV6-6; abundance: many; d_gene: TRBD2; CDR3nt: TGTGCCAGCACTAGCGGGCCTTCCTACGAGCAGTACTTC; CDR3aa: CASTSGPSYEQYF
j_gene: TRBJ2-2; v_gene: TRBV6-2/TRBV6-3; abundance: medium-sized; d_gene: TRBD1; CDR3nt: TGTGCCAGCAGAACCGGGACAGCGAACACCGGGGAGCTGTTTTTT; CDR3aa: CASRTGTANTGELFF
j_gene: TRBJ1-4; v_gene: TRBV7-2; abundance: many; d_gene: TRBD1; CDR3nt: TGTGCCAGCAGCTCCCCCCCGGGACAGGGGGCGGAAAAACTGTTTTTT; CDR3aa: CASSSPPGQGAEKLFF
j_gene: TRBJ2-3; v_gene: TRBV29-1; abundance: many; d_gene: .; CDR3nt: TGCAGCGGCGCCCCGGGGCTTGGCACAGATACGCAGTATTTT; CDR3aa: CSGAPGLGTDTQYF
j_gene: TRBJ1-3; v_gene: TRBV30; abundance: few; d_gene: TRBD1; CDR3nt: TGTGCCTGGTCGACAGGGGCTGGAAACACCATATATTTT; CDR3aa: CAWSTGAGNTIYF
j_gene: TRBJ2-3; v_gene: TRBV28; abundance: many; d_gene: TRBD1; CDR3nt: TGTGCCAGTCACGACAGGGGGGGGCGGAGGGATACGCAGTATTTT; CDR3aa: CASHDRGGRRDTQYF
j_gene: TRBJ1-4; v_gene: TRBV24-1; abundance: many; d_gene: .; CDR3nt: TGTGCCACCAGTGCCGCCGGGGGGCGAAAACTGTTTTTT; CDR3aa: CATSAAGGRKLFF